The text below deals with one T cell receptor (beta chain). The antigen is undetermined. The data originate from a study of shared clonotypes between healthy human individuals. Study-level information: Donor ages ranged 18 to 49 years: two women, a few men. Study outcomes and limitations: Although depth was large, rarefaction showed that sequencing of the sorted subsets was incomplete.

It was roughly 200 ng DNA, 31,000 or so T cell genomes, that sorted-subset replicate PCRs used. TCRdb keeps only in-frame clones here, not all; method: immunoSEQ multiplex PCR. This sample yields more than 2,000,000 clones, of which more than 80% are seen a single time; about 0.39% belongs to the top ten. CDR3 length equals 16 residues. Trimming took 4 bases from V and 2 from J, leaving 16 bases between them. Germline CDR1 is MNHNS and CDR2 is SASEGT. Investigators divided CD4+ cells into CD45RA+ naive and CD45RA-negative memory subsets. The material sequenced was naive CD4+ T cells from PBMCs. As for subset: CD45RA+ positively selected. The rearrangement uses TRBV6-1 and TRBJ2-3; TRBD1 is a possible D gene (6 bases). The receptor comes from a man aged 18 to 30 in good health. Some clones in this sample may be carry-over from other donors' samples. This CDR3 reads CASSALLGHLTDTQYF. The DNA for the CDR3 is TGTGCCAGCAGTGCCCTACTGGGACACCTCACAGATACGCAGTATTTT.